Listed below are T cell receptor beta chains from one sample, sequenced in a study of T cell clones after liver transplantation. Sequenced by immunoSEQ multiplex PCR; TCRdb stores in-frame clones only, minus some. The table includes more than 95,000 clones, about 86% detected once. Sequencing was performed on CD4+ T cells from blood, taken approximately 43 months after liver transplant. All receptors come from a human patient who received a liver transplant. The graft donor may be the source of some T cells. Each CDR3 is given with its conserved first and last residue. Each record gives: CDR3 length, D gene, clone size, J gene, V gene, CDR3 DNA, CDR3 protein. A D gene is named only where the DNA matches it firmly. Rows give clone size only sometimes, using once, few, many, or a class for an expanded clone.

CDR3 length: 15
D gene: TRBD1
clone size: once
J gene: TRBJ2-1
V gene: TRBV11-3
CDR3 DNA: TGTGCCAGCAGCACCGGACAGGGGCGATACAATGAGCAGTTCTTC
CDR3 protein: CASSTGQGRYNEQFF

CDR3 length: 12
D gene: .
clone size: .
J gene: TRBJ1-2
V gene: TRBV19
CDR3 DNA: TGTGCCAGCACACAGGAGAACTATGGCTACACCTTC
CDR3 protein: CASTQENYGYTF

CDR3 length: 16
D gene: .
clone size: .
J gene: TRBJ2-1
V gene: TRBV2
CDR3 DNA: TGTGCCAGCAGTCGCGGGGCTTTTGGCTCCTACAATGAGCAGTTCTTC
CDR3 protein: CASSRGAFGSYNEQFF

CDR3 length: 15
D gene: TRBD2
clone size: .
J gene: TRBJ2-1
V gene: TRBV6-6
CDR3 DNA: TGTGCCAGCAGCCACTCAGCGGGGGGACACAATGAGCAGTTCTTC
CDR3 protein: CASSHSAGGHNEQFF

CDR3 length: 15
D gene: TRBD1
clone size: .
J gene: TRBJ1-1
V gene: TRBV5-1
CDR3 DNA: TGCGCCAGCAGAGGCGGGCTCCCGGGACAGACTGAAGCTTTCTTT
CDR3 protein: CASRGGLPGQTEAFF

CDR3 length: 15
D gene: .
clone size: .
J gene: TRBJ1-6
V gene: TRBV7-2
CDR3 DNA: TGTGCCAGCAGCTTAAGAGGGGGTAATAATTCACCCCTCCACTTT
CDR3 protein: CASSLRGGNNSPLHF

CDR3 length: 14
D gene: .
clone size: .
J gene: TRBJ2-7
V gene: TRBV30
CDR3 DNA: TGTGCCTGGAGTGTAAGAACAGGGAACTACGAGCAGTACTTC
CDR3 protein: CAWSVRTGNYEQYF

CDR3 length: 15
D gene: .
clone size: .
J gene: TRBJ2-7
V gene: TRBV7-2
CDR3 DNA: TGTGCCAGCAGCTTATTGGGGTCGCTTAACTACGAGCAGTACTTC
CDR3 protein: CASSLLGSLNYEQYF

CDR3 length: 17
D gene: TRBD1
clone size: .
J gene: TRBJ2-2
V gene: TRBV5-5
CDR3 DNA: TGTGCCAGCAGCTCCCGGGGAGAGGACAGGGGAACCGGGGAGCTGTTTTTT
CDR3 protein: CASSSRGEDRGTGELFF

CDR3 length: 13
D gene: .
clone size: .
J gene: TRBJ2-7
V gene: TRBV5-6
CDR3 DNA: TGTGCCAGCAGCTCCCAGGGGTTATACGAGCAGTACTTC
CDR3 protein: CASSSQGLYEQYF

CDR3 length: 13
D gene: .
clone size: .
J gene: TRBJ1-1
V gene: TRBV7-7
CDR3 DNA: TGTGCCAGCAGCTTGGGGCTAGGCACTGAAGCTTTCTTT
CDR3 protein: CASSLGLGTEAFF

CDR3 length: 16
D gene: .
clone size: .
J gene: TRBJ1-1
V gene: TRBV7-8
CDR3 DNA: TGTGCCAGCGCCATAGGGGGGCGGGACTGGAACACTGAAGCTTTCTTT
CDR3 protein: CASAIGGRDWNTEAFF

CDR3 length: 13
D gene: .
clone size: medium-sized
J gene: TRBJ1-5
V gene: TRBV28
CDR3 DNA: TGTGCCAGCAGTTTAGGCGGTGTTCAGCCCCAGCATTTT
CDR3 protein: CASSLGGVQPQHF

CDR3 length: 11
D gene: .
clone size: .
J gene: TRBJ2-7
V gene: TRBV20-1
CDR3 DNA: TGCAGTGCTAGAGCGGTTGACGAGCAGTACTTC
CDR3 protein: CSARAVDEQYF

CDR3 length: 12
D gene: .
clone size: .
J gene: TRBJ2-3
V gene: TRBV2
CDR3 DNA: TGTGCCAGCAAGGAGCTAGCTAATACGCAGTATTTT
CDR3 protein: CASKELANTQYF

CDR3 length: 16
D gene: .
clone size: .
J gene: TRBJ1-3
V gene: TRBV11-2
CDR3 DNA: TGTGCCAGCAGCTTAGCGACAGTCCACTCTGGAAACACCATATATTTT
CDR3 protein: CASSLATVHSGNTIYF

CDR3 length: 12
D gene: .
clone size: .
J gene: TRBJ2-5
V gene: TRBV5-1
CDR3 DNA: TGCGCCAGCACGCGGGGCCAAGAGACCCAGTACTTC
CDR3 protein: CASTRGQETQYF

CDR3 length: 15
D gene: TRBD2
clone size: .
J gene: TRBJ2-1
V gene: TRBV25-1
CDR3 DNA: TGTGCCAGCAGTGAAGGGACTAGCGGGGGGTATGAGCAGTTCTTC
CDR3 protein: CASSEGTSGGYEQFF

CDR3 length: 13
D gene: .
clone size: .
J gene: TRBJ1-1
V gene: TRBV7-8
CDR3 DNA: TGTGCCAGCAGCCCCCAGACAGGTTATGAAGCTTTCTTT
CDR3 protein: CASSPQTGYEAFF

CDR3 length: 14
D gene: .
clone size: .
J gene: TRBJ2-1
V gene: TRBV6-6
CDR3 DNA: TGTGCCAGCAGTTACTCCCCCGAGAACAATGAGCAGTTCTTC
CDR3 protein: CASSYSPENNEQFF

CDR3 length: 14
D gene: TRBD1
clone size: .
J gene: TRBJ1-4
V gene: TRBV10-3
CDR3 DNA: TGTGCCATCAGGGGGACAGGCGAAAATGAAAAACTGTTTTTT
CDR3 protein: CAIRGTGENEKLFF

CDR3 length: 14
D gene: .
clone size: .
J gene: TRBJ1-1
V gene: TRBV4-3
CDR3 DNA: TGCGCCAGCAGCCAAGACCCCGGGTGGACTGAAGCTTTCTTT
CDR3 protein: CASSQDPGWTEAFF

CDR3 length: 18
D gene: TRBD2
clone size: few
J gene: TRBJ2-7
V gene: TRBV7-2
CDR3 DNA: TGTGCCAGCAGCTTAGGGCTAGCGGGAGGTGGGACCCTCTACGAGCAGTACTTC
CDR3 protein: CASSLGLAGGGTLYEQYF

CDR3 length: 17
D gene: .
clone size: once
J gene: TRBJ1-5
V gene: TRBV10-2
CDR3 DNA: TGCGCCAGCAGTGAGTCGATGGGGAGGGGTAGCAATCAGCCCCAGCATTTT
CDR3 protein: CASSESMGRGSNQPQHF

CDR3 length: 16
D gene: TRBD2
clone size: .
J gene: TRBJ2-7
V gene: TRBV6-5
CDR3 DNA: TGTGCCAGCAGTTTCCGAAAGACTAGCGACCCCTACGAGCAGTACTTC
CDR3 protein: CASSFRKTSDPYEQYF

CDR3 length: 17
D gene: .
clone size: .
J gene: TRBJ2-7
V gene: TRBV15
CDR3 DNA: TGTGCCACCAGCAGAGGGGCCCTCCCCGACACCCCCTACGAGCAGTACTTC
CDR3 protein: CATSRGALPDTPYEQYF

CDR3 length: 13
D gene: .
clone size: few
J gene: TRBJ2-4
V gene: TRBV21-1
CDR3 DNA: TGTGCCAGCACGGGACAGGAGAAAAACATTCAGTACTTC
CDR3 protein: CASTGQEKNIQYF

CDR3 length: 14
D gene: .
clone size: .
J gene: TRBJ1-2
V gene: TRBV19
CDR3 DNA: TGTGCCAGTAGTTTCCTTGGACAGCGATATGGCTACACCTTC
CDR3 protein: CASSFLGQRYGYTF

CDR3 length: 16
D gene: .
clone size: few
J gene: TRBJ1-1
V gene: TRBV4-1
CDR3 DNA: TGCGCCAGCAGCGATCCGGGCACAATCCAGAACACTGAAGCTTTCTTT
CDR3 protein: CASSDPGTIQNTEAFF

CDR3 length: 13
D gene: .
clone size: .
J gene: TRBJ1-3
V gene: TRBV18
CDR3 DNA: TGTGCCAGCTCACCCCAAGGGGGAAACACCATATATTTT
CDR3 protein: CASSPQGGNTIYF

CDR3 length: 15
D gene: .
clone size: once
J gene: TRBJ1-6
V gene: TRBV5-6
CDR3 DNA: TGTGCCAGCAGCCCAGAGAGCTCCTATAATTCACCCCTCCACTTT
CDR3 protein: CASSPESSYNSPLHF

CDR3 length: 14
D gene: TRBD1
clone size: .
J gene: TRBJ1-4
V gene: TRBV5-6
CDR3 DNA: TGTGCCAGCAGCTTGGGACAGGGGGCTGAAAAACTGTTTTTT
CDR3 protein: CASSLGQGAEKLFF

CDR3 length: 16
D gene: TRBD2
clone size: .
J gene: TRBJ2-2
V gene: TRBV10-3
CDR3 DNA: TGTGCCATCAGTGAGTCGGCGGGAGGGAACACCGGGGAGCTGTTTTTT
CDR3 protein: CAISESAGGNTGELFF

CDR3 length: 12
D gene: TRBD1
clone size: .
J gene: TRBJ2-5
V gene: TRBV6-5
CDR3 DNA: TGTGCCAGCAGTGACAGGGGAGAGACCCAGTACTTC
CDR3 protein: CASSDRGETQYF

CDR3 length: 14
D gene: TRBD1
clone size: .
J gene: TRBJ2-7
V gene: TRBV5-5
CDR3 DNA: TGTGCCAGCAGCTCCGGGACAGGGGTCTACGAGCAGTACTTC
CDR3 protein: CASSSGTGVYEQYF

CDR3 length: 13
D gene: .
clone size: once
J gene: TRBJ2-5
V gene: TRBV18
CDR3 DNA: TGTGCCAGCTCACCACAGGGGCAAGAGACCCAGTACTTC
CDR3 protein: CASSPQGQETQYF

CDR3 length: 14
D gene: .
clone size: .
J gene: TRBJ1-3
V gene: TRBV5-4
CDR3 DNA: TGTGCCAGCAGCGACCTGGACAGAGGAAACACCATATATTTT
CDR3 protein: CASSDLDRGNTIYF

CDR3 length: 14
D gene: .
clone size: .
J gene: TRBJ1-2
V gene: TRBV19
CDR3 DNA: TGTGCCAGTAGCAATCCTGCTAGGGCGAATGGCTACACCTTC
CDR3 protein: CASSNPARANGYTF

CDR3 length: 14
D gene: TRBD1
clone size: .
J gene: TRBJ2-2
V gene: TRBV2
CDR3 DNA: TGTGCCAGGGGACAGACTTCGAACACCGGGGAGCTGTTTTTT
CDR3 protein: CARGQTSNTGELFF

CDR3 length: 14
D gene: TRBD1
clone size: .
J gene: TRBJ2-7
V gene: TRBV25-1
CDR3 DNA: TGTGCCAGCAGTCAGACAGGGACCCCCTACGAGCAGTACTTC
CDR3 protein: CASSQTGTPYEQYF

CDR3 length: 16
D gene: TRBD2
clone size: .
J gene: TRBJ2-2
V gene: TRBV7-2
CDR3 DNA: TGTGCCAGCAGCCCTCAAGGGCCTAGCGGGACCGGGGAGCTGTTTTTT
CDR3 protein: CASSPQGPSGTGELFF

CDR3 length: 10
D gene: .
clone size: .
J gene: TRBJ1-1
V gene: TRBV6-6
CDR3 DNA: TGTGCCAGCAGGGCGGAGCGGGCTTTCTTT
CDR3 protein: CASRAERAFF

CDR3 length: 15
D gene: TRBD1
clone size: .
J gene: TRBJ1-1
V gene: TRBV28
CDR3 DNA: TGTGCCAGCAGCTCAGGGGGCGCGGTGAACACTGAAGCTTTCTTT
CDR3 protein: CASSSGGAVNTEAFF

CDR3 length: 15
D gene: TRBD1
clone size: few
J gene: TRBJ2-7
V gene: TRBV6-5
CDR3 DNA: TGTGCCAGCAGTTACAGGGACAGGGATTCCTACGAGCAGTACTTC
CDR3 protein: CASSYRDRDSYEQYF

CDR3 length: 15
D gene: TRBD1
clone size: .
J gene: TRBJ1-2
V gene: TRBV10-3
CDR3 DNA: TGTGCCATCAGACCTTTAGGGACAGGGAGCTATGGCTACACCTTC
CDR3 protein: CAIRPLGTGSYGYTF

CDR3 length: 14
D gene: .
clone size: once
J gene: TRBJ2-2
V gene: TRBV15
CDR3 DNA: TGTGCCACCAGCAGCTTCCAGGGCACCGGGGAGCTGTTTTTT
CDR3 protein: CATSSFQGTGELFF

CDR3 length: 12
D gene: .
clone size: .
J gene: TRBJ1-4
V gene: TRBV19
CDR3 DNA: TGTGCCAGTAAAGGACCCAATGAAAAACTGTTTTTT
CDR3 protein: CASKGPNEKLFF

CDR3 length: 14
D gene: TRBD1
clone size: .
J gene: TRBJ2-5
V gene: TRBV7-2
CDR3 DNA: TGTGCCAGCAGCTTAGAGGACAGGGTCGAGACCCAGTACTTC
CDR3 protein: CASSLEDRVETQYF

CDR3 length: 15
D gene: .
clone size: few
J gene: TRBJ1-1
V gene: TRBV19
CDR3 DNA: TGTGCCAGTAGTATAGGAACAGGGCGGGAGACTGAAGCTTTCTTT
CDR3 protein: CASSIGTGRETEAFF

CDR3 length: 13
D gene: TRBD1
clone size: .
J gene: TRBJ1-1
V gene: TRBV27
CDR3 DNA: TGTGCCAGCAGTTTAACAGGGGCGAGGACAGCTTTCTTT
CDR3 protein: CASSLTGARTAFF

CDR3 length: 13
D gene: .
clone size: .
J gene: TRBJ2-7
V gene: TRBV15
CDR3 DNA: TGTGCCACCAGCAGGATAGGAGGTTACGAGCAGTACTTC
CDR3 protein: CATSRIGGYEQYF

CDR3 length: 12
D gene: .
clone size: .
J gene: TRBJ2-7
V gene: TRBV5-1
CDR3 DNA: TGCGCCAGCAGAGACAGCTCCTACGAGCAGTACTTC
CDR3 protein: CASRDSSYEQYF

CDR3 length: 14
D gene: .
clone size: .
J gene: TRBJ1-3
V gene: TRBV16
CDR3 DNA: TGTGCCAGCAGCCCCAGGAGCTCTGGAAACACCATATATTTT
CDR3 protein: CASSPRSSGNTIYF

CDR3 length: 16
D gene: TRBD1
clone size: few
J gene: TRBJ2-7
V gene: TRBV6-6
CDR3 DNA: TGTGCCAGCAGTACCCTGAGACAGGGCCCCAGCCACGAGCAGTACTTC
CDR3 protein: CASSTLRQGPSHEQYF

CDR3 length: 15
D gene: .
clone size: .
J gene: TRBJ2-2
V gene: TRBV7-9
CDR3 DNA: TGTGCCAGCAGCGTGACTAGATCGGGCACCGGGGAGCTGTTTTTT
CDR3 protein: CASSVTRSGTGELFF